The source of this TCR beta chain is a study of T cell responses to AZD1222 COVID-19 vaccine. This table comes from immunoSEQ multiplex PCR, and its TCRdb copy is limited to in-frame clones, with some not included. The repertoire holds about 81,000 clones, approximately 86% seen once, with approximately 5.6% in the top ten. Study-wide findings and caveats: Possibly, clonal diversity was underestimated; donors were largely white British and included more females.

This CDR3 has 14 amino acids. V was shortened by 2 bases and J by 6 bases, with 11 bases between the two germline ends. CDR1 MNHNS and CDR2 SASEGT come from the germline V gene. About this clone: What it binds is unknown.

The receptor was derived from an adult who received the AZD1222 COVID-19 vaccine. The sequenced sample was peripheral blood, obtained 28 days after the second AZD1222 dose. The chain recombines TRBV6-1 with TRBJ1-5; D may be TRBD1 (6 bases). The CDR3 is CASSETQGSQPQHF. CDR3 DNA: TGTGCCAGCAGTGAAACCCAGGGGAGTCAGCCCCAGCATTTT.